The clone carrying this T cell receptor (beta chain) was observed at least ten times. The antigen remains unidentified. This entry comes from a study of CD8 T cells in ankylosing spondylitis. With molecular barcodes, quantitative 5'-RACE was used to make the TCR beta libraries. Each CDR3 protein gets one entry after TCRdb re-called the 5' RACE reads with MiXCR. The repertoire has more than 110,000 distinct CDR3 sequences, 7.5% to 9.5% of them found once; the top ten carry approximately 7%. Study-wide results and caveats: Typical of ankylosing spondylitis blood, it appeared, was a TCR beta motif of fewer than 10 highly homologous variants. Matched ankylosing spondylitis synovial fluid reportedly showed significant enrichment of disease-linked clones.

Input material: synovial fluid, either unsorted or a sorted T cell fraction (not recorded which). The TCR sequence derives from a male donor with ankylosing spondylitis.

The CDR3 nucleotides are TGTGCCAGCAGTTTCTCCCGGGAGAGGGAAAAACTGTTTTTT. Translating it yields CASSFSREREKLFF. The rearrangement uses TRBV28 and TRBJ1-4; no reliable D call. The CDR3 sequence is 14 residues long. The V gene lost 3 bases and the J gene lost 8 bases, with 13 bases spanning the gap. Germline assignment: CDR1 MDHEN and CDR2 SYDVKM.